Below are 28 T cell receptor beta chains sequenced from a single sample in a study of blood T cell repertoires in COVID-19. The repertoire was sequenced with immunoSEQ multiplex PCR; TCRdb's copy has only in-frame clones and lacks some. The sample records fewer than 700,000 clones, approximately 91% being singletons. Material for sequencing was peripheral blood. The receptors here all came from a woman between 50 and 59 years old with COVID-19, enrolled during active disease.

The V call is TRBV9, the J call TRBJ2-1; 13 positions agree with TRBD2. Germline V gene data show CDR1 as SGDLS and CDR2 as YYNGEE. This CDR3 spans 17 amino acids. The V gene end was trimmed by 3 bases and the J gene end by 0 bases; junction bases not matched to a gene: 3. DNA for the CDR3: TGTGCCAGCAGCGACGGACTAGCGGGGGACTCCTACAATGAGCAGTTCTTC. Translation: CASSDGLAGDSYNEQFF.

This clone was seen just once. The chain uses TRBV11-2 and TRBJ2-5; 7 nucleotides match TRBD1. With V trimmed by 8 bases and J by 1 base, 4 bases remained unmatched. Germline V gene lookup returns CDR1 SGHAT and CDR2 FQNNGV. The CDR3 has 13 amino acids. The CDR3 nucleotides are TGTGCCAGCCGTCGACAGGGCCAAGAGACCCAGTACTTC. This encodes CASRRQGQETQYF.

This chain's CDR3 is CASSSPSRTTAGVYGYTF. The CDR3 DNA reads TGTGCCAGCAGTTCCCCTTCACGTACCACAGCGGGGGTCTATGGCTACACCTTC. This chain joins TRBV27 and TRBJ1-2; D is possibly TRBD1 (5 bases). This CDR3 contains 18 residues. V lost 4 bases and J lost 4, with 25 bases in between. Germline-derived CDR1 and CDR2 are MNHEY and SMNVEV (reference sequence).

This clone was recorded once. V and J are TRBV7-2 and TRBJ1-2; TRBD1 is a possible D gene (5 bases). The germline V gene encodes CDR1 SGHTA and CDR2 FQGNSA. Between the trimmed V and J ends, which lost 3 bases and 5 bases, there was a span of 22 bases. The CDR3 spans 17 residues. CDR3 sequence reads: CASSFGGIYPLEYGYTF. DNA for the CDR3: TGTGCCAGCAGCTTCGGGGGTATTTATCCCCTAGAGTATGGCTACACCTTC.

The CDR3 protein is CASRPGERSPLHF. For the CDR3, the DNA is TGTGCCAGTCGTCCAGGGGAGAGATCACCCCTCCACTTT. The chain has TRBV2 and TRBJ1-6; maybe TRBD1 (6 bases). V was pared by 9 bases and J by 10 bases, with 16 bases between. This CDR3 spans 13 amino acids. Germline V gene sequence: CDR1 SNHLY, CDR2 FYNNEI.

The chain uses TRBV7-9 and TRBJ2-7, with 10 bases lining up with TRBD1. The germline V gene has CDR1 SEHNR and CDR2 FQNEAQ (reference sequence). Losses at the gene ends were 5 bases for V and 2 bases for J; bases not matched to a gene: 6. The CDR3 loop spans 15 amino acids. CDR3 bases: TGTGCCAGCAGCCTAGGACAGGGGGATACCTACGAGCAGTACTTC. This gives the protein CASSLGQGDTYEQYF.

The V call is TRBV5-4, the J call TRBJ2-3; D uncertain. V was cut by 1 base and J by 0 bases, with 12 bases left in between. The CDR3 runs to 16 residues. CDR1 SGHNT and CDR2 YYREEE come from the germline V gene (reference sequence). The CDR3 coding sequence is TGTGCCAGCAGCTTGATCGCAGGTTCTAGCACAGATACGCAGTATTTT. Translating gives CASSLIAGSSTDTQYF. Full variable domain (rest looked up from reference TRBV5-4 and TRBJ2-3): ETGVTQSPTHLIKTRGQQVTLRCSSQSGHNTVSWYQQALGQGPQFIFQYYREEENGRGNFPPRFSGLQFPNYSSELNVNALELDDSALYLCASSLIAGSSTDTQYFGPGTRLTVL.

V and J are TRBV6-5 and TRBJ1-4; D possibly corresponds to TRBD1 (5 bases). Germline values: CDR1 MNHEY, CDR2 SVGAGI. V was clipped by 1 base and J by 0 bases, with 9 bases between them. The length of the CDR3 is 16 residues. CDR3 coding DNA: TGTGCCAGCAGTTACTGGGCAGGGTCAACTAATGAAAAACTGTTTTTT. Amino acids: CASSYWAGSTNEKLFF.

The CDR3 DNA reads as TGCGCCAGCAGCGCTACCTATCACAGGGAATATAGGATAAACATTCAGTACTTC. This encodes CASSATYHREYRINIQYF. This chain links TRBV5-1 with TRBJ2-4; tentative D call: TRBD1 (6 bases). The CDR3 runs 18 residues. Germline V gene data show CDR1 as SGHRS and CDR2 as YFSETQ. V was cut by 4 bases and J by 6 bases, with 26 bases left in between.

V usage is TRBV18 and J usage is TRBJ1-2; the match to TRBD1 covers 8 bases. CDR3 length: 13 residues. J was trimmed by 3 bases and V by 3 bases; bases with no gene match: 0. Germline-derived CDR1 and CDR2 are KGHSH and LQKENI. CDR3 amino acids: CASSPGQDYGYTF. In DNA form, the CDR3 reads TGTGCCAGCTCACCGGGACAGGACTATGGCTACACCTTC.

This chain joins TRBV5-5 and TRBJ1-1; D is undetermined. This CDR3 contains 14 residues. CDR1 and CDR2 from the germline V gene are SGHKS and YYEKEE (reference sequence). Deletions cut 5 bases from V and 6 bases from J, with 17 bases between. The CDR3 loop is CASSPVLSVPEAFF. The CDR3 DNA sequence: TGTGCCAGCAGTCCCGTTTTGAGTGTCCCTGAAGCTTTCTTT.

The V call is TRBV19, the J call TRBJ1-6, with D tentatively TRBD1 (5 bases). V was cut by 8 bases and J by 8 bases, with 16 bases left in between. Germline CDR1 reads LNHDA; CDR2 reads SQIVND (reference sequence). This CDR3 comprises 14 residues. CDR3 in amino acids: CASGIRGGDSPLHF. CDR3 DNA sequence: TGTGCCAGTGGGATTAGGGGTGGGGATTCACCCCTCCACTTT.

The V and J genes are TRBV18 and TRBJ2-2, with D unclear. Germline V gene data show CDR1 as KGHSH and CDR2 as LQKENI. The CDR3 spans 14 residues. The V and J ends lost 3 bases and 7 bases respectively, with 12 bases between them. The CDR3 DNA follows: TGTGCCAGCTCACCGGGCGTTTCCTTCGGGGAGCTGTTTTTT. Its translation: CASSPGVSFGELFF.

In its sample, this clone was seen a few times. V is TRBV19 and J is TRBJ1-2; 7 nucleotides agree with TRBD1. This CDR3 has 13 residues. V shed 1 base and J 4 bases; nucleotides not matched to a gene: 0. Germline V gives CDR1 LNHDA, CDR2 SQIVND (reference sequence). CDR3 in DNA: TGTGCCAGTAGTATAGGGACAGGCTATGGCTACACCTTC. Translation: CASSIGTGYGYTF.

This sequence joins TRBV12-2 and TRBJ2-7; the table assigns TRBD2, which was not confirmed against the DNA. TRBV12-2 is shown as a pseudogene. The CDR3 is 14 amino acids. The chain's CDR3 is CASRLAGRDYEQYF. DNA for the CDR3: TGTGCAAGTCGCTTAGCAGGGCGGGACTACGAGCAGTACTTC.

The chain employs TRBV3-1 (or the pseudogene TRBV3-2) and TRBJ1-1, with D possibly TRBD1 on 5 matching bases. Trimming left V 0 bases short and J 4 bases short, with 9 bases between. The germline V gene encodes CDR1 LGHDT and CDR2 YNNKEL (reference sequence). The CDR3 is 14 amino acids. CDR3 residues: CASSQDGGGTEAFF. The DNA of the CDR3 is TGTGCCAGCAGCCAAGACGGGGGGGGCACTGAAGCTTTCTTT.

The chain uses TRBV5-4 and TRBJ1-1; D possibly corresponds to TRBD1 (5 bases). Germline V gene lookup returns CDR1 SGHNT and CDR2 YYREEE (reference sequence). V lost 7 bases and J 5 bases, leaving 15 bases between the germline ends. This CDR3 region has 13 residues. DNA for the CDR3: TGTGCCAGCCATCCCGGGGGAAGGACTGAAGCTTTCTTT. This codes for CASHPGGRTEAFF.

The chain is built from TRBV2 and TRBJ1-6; 8 nucleotides agree with TRBD1. Germline V gene data show CDR1 as SNHLY and CDR2 as FYNNEI. Germline trimming cut 2 bases from V and 0 bases from J; bases unmatched to any gene: 9. This CDR3 has 19 residues. Here the CDR3 reads CASSESATGAFSYNSPLHF. The CDR3 region has the DNA TGTGCCAGCAGTGAATCCGCGACAGGGGCCTTCTCCTATAATTCACCCCTCCACTTT.

The CDR3 loop reads CASSQGYYRETQYF. CDR3 bases: TGTGCCAGCAGTCAGGGTTATTATAGGGAGACCCAGTACTTC. The rearrangement joins TRBV5-6 to TRBJ2-5; D might be TRBD1 (5 bases). Looked up from germline, CDR1 is SGHDT and CDR2 is YYEEEE. The ends were cut back, 5 bases at V and 5 bases at J, with 16 bases in the middle. This CDR3 comprises 14 residues.

The V and J genes are TRBV10-2 and TRBJ2-1; TRBD2 aligns across 12 bases. Germline lookup yields CDR1 WSHSY and CDR2 SAAADI. This CDR3 has 17 residues. Trimming at V came to 3 bases and at J to 9 bases, leaving 12 bases not matched to a gene. The CDR3 region is CASSDPRLAGARGEQFF. In DNA form, the CDR3 reads TGCGCCAGCAGTGACCCCAGACTAGCGGGGGCCCGCGGTGAGCAGTTCTTC.

Turning to this clone: This sample also contains other DNA sequences that code for the same CDR3. V and J are TRBV7-8 and TRBJ1-5, with 7 bases that match TRBD1. CDR1 is SGHVS, CDR2 FQNEAQ, per germline. The CDR3 is 14 amino acids. The J segment lost 5 bases and the V segment lost 0 bases, leaving 1 base of the junction unmatched. The CDR3 protein is CASSLARGDQPQHF. CDR3 in DNA: TGTGCCAGCAGCTTAGCCAGGGGGGATCAGCCCCAGCATTTT.

This chain joins TRBV30 and TRBJ2-2, with TRBD1 identical over 7 bases. Germline loops: CDR1 GTSNPN, CDR2 SVGIG (reference sequence). This CDR3 region has 14 residues. V was pared by 2 bases and J by 8 bases, with 8 bases of the junction left unmatched. Written as DNA, the CDR3 is TGTGCCTGGAGTACAGACAGGGTCGGGGGGGAGCTGTTTTTT. Its translation is CAWSTDRVGGELFF.

J is TRBJ1-6 and V is TRBV3-1 (or the pseudogene TRBV3-2); TRBD1 is a possible D gene (5 bases). Trimming took off 4 bases at V and 12 bases at J, with 10 bases between the two ends. Germline V gives CDR1 LGHDT, CDR2 YNNKEL (reference sequence). CDR3 size: 12 residues. The chain's CDR3 is CASSPPGLPLHF. The DNA of the CDR3 is TGTGCCAGCAGCCCACCAGGGTTACCCCTCCACTTT.

The chain joins TRBV20-1 to TRBJ1-2; D remains unclear. Trimming took 3 bases from V and 3 from J, leaving 11 bases between them. The CDR3 length is 13 residues. Per the germline V gene, CDR1 is DFQATT and CDR2 is SNEGSKA (reference sequence). The CDR3 spells CSASRPQDYGYTF. The DNA of the CDR3 is TGCAGTGCTAGTCGACCTCAGGACTATGGCTACACCTTC.

The chain links TRBV29-1 to TRBJ2-1, with TRBD1 matching 7 bases. This CDR3 has 13 residues. Germline CDR1 is SQVTM and CDR2 is ANQGSEA. Trimming cost V 7 bases and J 7 bases; bases outside gene matches: 10. CDR3 sequence (DNA): TGCAGCGCCTCACAGGGGAAATTGAATGAGCAGTTCTTC. As protein: CSASQGKLNEQFF.

The chain couples TRBV9 to TRBJ2-5; weak D call: TRBD2 (5 bases). There are 10 residues in the CDR3. V lost 7 bases and J lost 4, with 5 bases in between. The germline V gene has CDR1 SGDLS and CDR2 YYNGEE. This chain's CDR3 is CASGGETQYF. The CDR3 DNA reads as TGTGCCAGCGGAGGAGAGACCCAGTACTTC.

Only one count was recorded for this clone. V usage is TRBV20-1 and J usage is TRBJ2-3; 7 bases map to TRBD2. V shed 3 bases and J 14 bases; nucleotides not matched to a gene: 11. Per germline, CDR1 DFQATT and CDR2 SNEGSKA (reference sequence). CDR3 length equals 12 residues. This CDR3 is CSASIGVSGLYF. Written as DNA, the CDR3 is TGCAGTGCTAGTATTGGGGTTAGCGGGTTGTATTTT.

The rearrangement joins TRBV9 to TRBJ1-2, with 7 bases fitting TRBD1. The CDR3 has 14 residues. In germline, CDR1 is SGDLS, CDR2 YYNGEE. J gave up 8 bases and V 3 bases, and 10 bases lay outside the gene matches. In nucleotides, the CDR3 is TGTGCCAGCAGCGAGTCCGGGACAGCCAAGGGCTACACCTTC. Amino acid sequence: CASSESGTAKGYTF.